The 29 T cell receptor beta chains reported below all come from one sample, sequenced in a study of persistence of HIV-infected CD4 T cells. Lysates of CMV-infected fibroblasts at roughly 10 ug/mL stimulated these cells. CD40L-negative CD69-negative CD45RO-high memory CD4+ T cells were sorted as populations depleted of antigen-responding cells. The libraries were made with immunoSEQ version 4 in survey mode. Here immunoSEQ multiplex PCR was the method, and the copy in TCRdb shows in-frame clones only, minus some. The sample lists tens of thousands of clones, roughly 87% seen once, with under 8% in the top ten. Antigens for these TCRs are unknown. The sample here was CD4+ T cells sorted from PBMCs after roughly 18-hour stimulation, taken from a patient who received antiretroviral therapy. All receptors come from an adult woman with HIV who was CMV-seropositive.

The CDR3 loop is CATSDSVYGYTF. CDR3 nucleotides: TGTGCCACCAGTGACAGTGTCTATGGCTACACCTTC. The V and J genes are TRBV24-1 and TRBJ1-2; D is undetermined. CDR1 and CDR2 from the germline V gene are KGHDR and SFDVKD. V was cut by 4 bases and J by 4 bases, with 6 bases left in between. CDR3 size: 12 residues.

The chain links TRBV5-4 to TRBJ1-1, with D hard to call. The CDR3 is 14 amino acids. Germline CDR1 is SGHNT and CDR2 is YYREEE (reference sequence). The V and J ends lost 0 bases and 4 bases respectively, with 10 bases between them. The CDR3 DNA follows: TGTGCCAGCAGCTTGGCTAACAGTCCCACTGAAGCTTTCTTT. It yields the protein CASSLANSPTEAFF.

V usage is TRBV30 and J usage is TRBJ1-3; D gene ambiguous. Germline CDR1 and CDR2: GTSNPN and SVGIG (reference sequence). Trimming took off 0 bases at V and 0 bases at J, with 15 bases between the two ends. The CDR3 runs to 17 residues. Here the CDR3 reads CAWSVRKAAHSGNTIYF. For the CDR3, the DNA is TGTGCCTGGAGTGTACGGAAGGCCGCTCACTCTGGAAACACCATATATTTT.

The chain carries TRBV5-6 and TRBJ1-6, with D perhaps matching TRBD1 (6 bases). The V end lost 1 base, the J end lost 11 bases, and 7 bases lay between the germline ends. The CDR3 loop spans 12 amino acids. Germline-derived CDR1 and CDR2 are SGHDT and YYEEEE. CDR3 sequence reads: CASSLTGTPLHF. The CDR3 DNA is TGTGCCAGCAGCTTGACAGGGACACCCCTCCACTTT.

V gene TRBV3-1 (or the pseudogene TRBV3-2) combines with J gene TRBJ2-2; D is uncertain. CDR1 is LGHDT, CDR2 YNNKEL, per germline (reference sequence). The V end lost 3 bases, the J end lost 1 base, and 9 bases lay between the germline ends. CDR3 size: 15 residues. CDR3 coding DNA: TGTGCCAGCAGCCATCCCACCAGGAACACCGGGGAGCTGTTTTTT. As protein: CASSHPTRNTGELFF.

The genes are TRBV7-3 and TRBJ2-2; perhaps D is TRBD1 or TRBD2 (5 bases each). This CDR3 spans 15 amino acids. Germline CDR1 and CDR2: SGHTA and FQGTGA. V lost 5 bases, J lost 3 bases, and 13 bases lay in between. CDR3 DNA: TGTGCCAGCAGCGTCGAGGGGATATACACCGGGGAGCTGTTTTTT. Its protein product is CASSVEGIYTGELFF.

J is TRBJ1-2 and V is TRBV14; D not resolved. Per the germline V gene, CDR1 is SGHDN and CDR2 is FVKESK. The CDR3 runs 12 residues. Trimming stripped 1 base from V and 7 bases from J, with 7 bases between. The CDR3 nucleotides read TGTGCCAGCAGCCAAGGGGGATTTGGCTACACCTTC. It yields the protein CASSQGGFGYTF.

This clone was counted once. The chain recombines TRBV2 with TRBJ2-5, with D possibly TRBD2 on 7 matching bases. The CDR3 is 16 residues long. Germline V gene data show CDR1 as SNHLY and CDR2 as FYNNEI. Trimming cost V 4 bases and J 0 bases, with 15 bases left between them. Here the CDR3 DNA reads TGTGCCAGCAGTGTAGGAGGGAGGGGGTACCAAGAGACCCAGTACTTC. Amino acids: CASSVGGRGYQETQYF.

The rearrangement uses TRBV19 and TRBJ1-2; 8 bases agree with TRBD1. This CDR3 contains 18 residues. Germline V gene lookup returns CDR1 LNHDA and CDR2 SQIVND (reference sequence). V shed 5 bases and J 0 bases; nucleotides not matched to a gene: 14. This chain's CDR3 is CASSLAGTGPSANYGYTF. The CDR3 DNA reads as TGTGCCAGTAGTCTTGCCGGGACAGGTCCGTCGGCTAACTATGGCTACACCTTC. Drawing the rest from reference TRBV19 and TRBJ1-2, the complete variable domain is DGGITQSPKYLFRKEGQNVTLSCEQNLNHDAMYWYRQDPGQGLRLIYYSQIVNDFQKGDIAEGYSVSREKKESFPLTVTSAQKNPTAFYLCASSLAGTGPSANYGYTFGSGTRLTVV.

J is TRBJ2-1 and V is TRBV10-1; D tentatively fits TRBD1 or TRBD2 (6 bases each). The CDR3 is made up of 13 amino acids. CDR1 WNHNN and CDR2 SYGVQD come from the germline V gene (reference sequence). The germline V and J ends were trimmed by 6 bases and 10 bases, with 16 bases remaining between them. CDR3 bases: TGCGCCAGCAGCCCCGGGGGCGCCGGGGAGCAGTTCTTC. Translation: CASSPGGAGEQFF.

The chain is built from TRBV5-1 and TRBJ2-7; D could derive from TRBD1 or TRBD2 (5 bases each). Trimming left V 6 bases short and J 2 bases short, with 12 bases between. This CDR3 has 13 amino acids. Germline CDR1 is SGHRS and CDR2 is YFSETQ. CDR3 bases: TGCGCCAGCAACCGGGACGGAGCCTACGAGCAGTACTTC. The encoded protein is CASNRDGAYEQYF.

This sequence joins TRBV10-1 and TRBJ1-6; D possibly corresponds to TRBD1 (6 bases). Trimming stripped 6 bases from V and 5 bases from J, with 26 bases between. There are 19 residues in the CDR3. The germline CDR1 and CDR2 sequences are WNHNN and SYGVQD (reference sequence). The CDR3 DNA is TGCGCCAGCAGCAGAACGGGGGCAGTTCGCAGCCCCGATAATTCACCCCTCCACTTT. Protein product: CASSRTGAVRSPDNSPLHF.

This clone was seen just once. The chain carries TRBV5-5 and TRBJ2-7; D call uncertain. CDR1 and CDR2 from the germline V gene are SGHKS and YYEKEE (reference sequence). The length of the CDR3 is 14 residues. The V and J ends lost 1 base and 2 bases respectively, with 10 bases between them. The DNA for the CDR3 is TGTGCCAGCAGCTTGTCCCCACTCACCTACGAGCAGTACTTC. This translates into CASSLSPLTYEQYF.

V is TRBV15 and J is TRBJ2-5; D unclear. CDR1 and CDR2 (germline): LNHNV, YYDKDF (reference sequence). The length of the CDR3 is 13 residues. The V gene lost 3 bases and the J gene lost 2 bases, with 7 bases spanning the gap. CDR3 sequence: CATSSSLQETQYF. The CDR3 DNA is TGTGCCACCAGCAGCTCTCTTCAAGAGACCCAGTACTTC.

This clone was found once. The rearrangement links TRBV7-8 to TRBJ1-3, with D uncertain. V lost 1 base, J lost 0 bases, and 13 bases lay in between. Germline V gene sequence: CDR1 SGHVS, CDR2 FQNEAQ. This CDR3 has 17 residues. CDR3 sequence (DNA): TGTGCCAGCAGCTTAGGGACGGCCGGGGTCTCTGGAAACACCATATATTTT. Translating gives CASSLGTAGVSGNTIYF.

The chain links TRBV18 to TRBJ2-2; 8 bases agree with TRBD2. Germline loops: CDR1 KGHSH, CDR2 LQKENI. CDR3 length: 16 amino acids. V lost 4 bases to trimming and J lost 3 bases; unmatched junction nucleotides: 7. Here the CDR3 reads CASSLDGTRHTGELFF. Written as DNA, the CDR3 is TGTGCCAGCTCACTAGACGGGACTAGACACACCGGGGAGCTGTTTTTT.

V gene TRBV5-1 combines with J gene TRBJ1-1; D may be TRBD1 (5 bases). Trimming removed 4 bases at V and 2 bases at J, with 15 bases between. Germline V gives CDR1 SGHRS, CDR2 YFSETQ. CDR3 length: 15 residues. This chain's CDR3 is CASSQLGDVNTEAFF. The CDR3 DNA follows: TGCGCCAGCAGCCAACTAGGGGACGTCAACACTGAAGCTTTCTTT.

J is TRBJ1-3 and V is TRBV6-5; D possibly corresponds to TRBD1 (5 bases). The CDR3 sequence is 15 residues long. V was trimmed by 7 bases and J by 2 bases, leaving 15 bases between them. Germline values: CDR1 MNHEY, CDR2 SVGAGI. The CDR3 DNA reads TGTGCCAGCACGGCAGGGTGGGCGACTGGAAACACCATATATTTT. Translated: CASTAGWATGNTIYF.

This clone was seen a few times. The J gene is TRBJ1-1, the V gene TRBV1; no DNA check was done on the table's D call, TRBD1. TRBV1 counts as a pseudogene. The CDR3 consists of 15 residues. CDR3 sequence reads: CTSSQEWTVNTEAFF. The CDR3 DNA is TGCACCAGCAGCCAAGAGTGGACAGTGAACACTGAAGCTTTCTTT.

The DNA of the CDR3 is TGCGCCAGCAGCCAATATACCCAGGGTTTCACTGAAGCTTTCTTT. Translating it yields CASSQYTQGFTEAFF. The genes are TRBV4-3 and TRBJ1-1; D is possibly TRBD1 (5 bases). Germline V gene data show CDR1 as LGHNA and CDR2 as YSLEER. This CDR3 has 15 amino acids. V lost 2 bases and J 4 bases, leaving 14 bases between the germline ends.

J is TRBJ2-7 and V is TRBV5-1; D possibly corresponds to TRBD1 (6 bases). Germline values: CDR1 SGHRS, CDR2 YFSETQ. Trimming pared 4 bases from V and 3 bases from J, leaving 20 bases between. This CDR3 comprises 16 residues. CDR3 in amino acids: CASSGGPQGSLYEQYF. The CDR3 DNA is TGCGCCAGCAGCGGGGGCCCACAGGGTTCCCTCTACGAGCAGTACTTC.

The chain recombines TRBV15 with TRBJ1-1; no clear D. This CDR3 is 15 amino acids long. V gave up 1 base and J gave up 5 bases, with 14 bases separating them. CDR1 LNHNV and CDR2 YYDKDF come from the germline V gene (reference sequence). The CDR3 DNA reads as TGTGCCACCAGCAGAGGCGGTAGCCAAAGAACTGAAGCTTTCTTT. Translated: CATSRGGSQRTEAFF. Combining the CDR3 with reference TRBV15 and TRBJ1-1 gives the whole variable domain DAMVIQNPRYQVTQFGKPVTLSCSQTLNHNVMYWYQQKSSQAPKLLFHYYDKDFNNEADTPDNFQSRRPNTSFCFLDIRSPGLGDTAMYLCATSRGGSQRTEAFFGQGTRLTVV.

The chain combines TRBV18 with TRBJ1-1; no definite D call. Trimming stripped 2 bases from V and 7 bases from J, with 14 bases between. There are 14 residues in the CDR3. Germline assignment: CDR1 KGHSH and CDR2 LQKENI. The CDR3, as DNA: TGTGCCAGCTCACCAGATAGGGCATTGGATGAAGCTTTCTTT. Encoded protein: CASSPDRALDEAFF.

The chain employs TRBV7-2 and TRBJ1-2; the match to TRBD1 covers 9 bases. The CDR3 length is 13 residues. J was trimmed by 4 bases and V by 6 bases; bases with no gene match: 3. Germline CDR1 is SGHTA and CDR2 is FQGNSA. The CDR3 DNA sequence: TGTGCCAGCAGACCGACAGGGGGCTATGGCTACACCTTC. It yields the protein CASRPTGGYGYTF.

The V call is TRBV7-2, the J call TRBJ1-1, with a possible D match to TRBD1 (5 bases). CDR1 and CDR2 from the germline V gene are SGHTA and FQGNSA. The length of the CDR3 is 17 residues. Trimming left V 2 bases short and J 0 bases short, with 16 bases between. The CDR3 loop reads CASSLRGASDMNTEAFF. The CDR3 coding sequence is TGTGCCAGCAGCTTACGGGGCGCCTCCGATATGAACACTGAAGCTTTCTTT.

The chain has TRBV10-3 and TRBJ2-5, with TRBD1 matching 7 bases. Trimming at V came to 2 bases and at J to 0 bases, leaving 3 bases not matched to a gene. CDR1 and CDR2 from the germline V gene are ENHRY and SYGVKD. CDR3 size: 15 residues. The CDR3 DNA sequence: TGTGCCATCAGTGAGGGACAGGTGAACCAAGAGACCCAGTACTTC. Translating gives CAISEGQVNQETQYF.

The J gene is TRBJ2-2, the V gene TRBV7-2; 8 bases map to TRBD1. Germline V gene data show CDR1 as SGHTA and CDR2 as FQGNSA. The CDR3 covers 15 residues. The ends lost 5 bases at V and 4 bases at J; junction bases unmatched: 6. The CDR3 DNA sequence: TGTGCCAGCAGCCTCAGGGGGCCTAGCACCGGGGAGCTGTTTTTT. This translates into CASSLRGPSTGELFF.

For the CDR3, the DNA is TGTGCCACCAGCGACTCTAAGAGGGGGTCATGGGGTGGCTACACCTTC. Translation gives CATSDSKRGSWGGYTF. The gene calls are TRBV24-1 and TRBJ1-2; D is possibly TRBD1 (6 bases). The CDR3 is 16 residues long. Deletions cut 7 bases from V and 7 bases from J, with 24 bases between. Per the germline V gene, CDR1 is KGHDR and CDR2 is SFDVKD.

The V gene is TRBV9, the J gene TRBJ1-2, with 7 bases lining up with TRBD1. Per germline, CDR1 SGDLS and CDR2 YYNGEE. V gave up 3 bases and J gave up 5 bases; unmatched junction bases: 10. This CDR3 spans 15 amino acids. This CDR3 is CASSEDPGQSYGYTF. CDR3 coding DNA: TGTGCCAGCAGCGAGGACCCGGGACAGTCTTATGGCTACACCTTC. The complete variable domain, with remaining parts taken from reference TRBV9 and TRBJ1-2, reads DSGVTQTPKHLITATGQRVTLRCSPRSGDLSVYWYQQSLDQGLQFLIQYYNGEERAKGNILERFSAQQFPDLHSELNLSSLELGDSALYFCASSEDPGQSYGYTFGSGTRLTVV.